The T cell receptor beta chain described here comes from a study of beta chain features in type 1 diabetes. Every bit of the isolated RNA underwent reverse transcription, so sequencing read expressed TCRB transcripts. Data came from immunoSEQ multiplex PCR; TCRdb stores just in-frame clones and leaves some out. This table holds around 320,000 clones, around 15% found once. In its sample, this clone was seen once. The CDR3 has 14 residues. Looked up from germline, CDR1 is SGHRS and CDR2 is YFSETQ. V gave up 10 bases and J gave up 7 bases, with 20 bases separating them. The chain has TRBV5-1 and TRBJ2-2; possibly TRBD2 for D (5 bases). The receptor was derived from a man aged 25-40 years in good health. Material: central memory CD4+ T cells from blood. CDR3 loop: CASSFRVRGGELFF. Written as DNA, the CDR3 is TGCGCCTCTTCGTTTCGGGTACGGGGCGGGGAGCTGTTTTTT. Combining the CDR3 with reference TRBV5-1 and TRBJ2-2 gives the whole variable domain KAGVTQTPRYLIKTRGQQVTLSCSPISGHRSVSWYQQTPGQGLQFLFEYFSETQRNKGNFPGRFSGRQFSNSRSEMNVSTLELGDSALYLCASSFRVRGGELFFGEGSRLTVL.